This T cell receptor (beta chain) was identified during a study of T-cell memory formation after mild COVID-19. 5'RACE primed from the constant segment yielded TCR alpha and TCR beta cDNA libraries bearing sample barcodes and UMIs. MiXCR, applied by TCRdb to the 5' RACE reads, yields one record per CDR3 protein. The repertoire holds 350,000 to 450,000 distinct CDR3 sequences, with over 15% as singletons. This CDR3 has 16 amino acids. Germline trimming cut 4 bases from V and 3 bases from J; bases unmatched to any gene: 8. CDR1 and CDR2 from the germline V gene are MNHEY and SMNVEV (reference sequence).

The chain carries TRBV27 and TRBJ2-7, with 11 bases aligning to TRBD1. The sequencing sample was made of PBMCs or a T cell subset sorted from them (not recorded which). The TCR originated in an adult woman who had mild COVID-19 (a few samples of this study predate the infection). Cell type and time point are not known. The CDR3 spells CASSSFGTGGGYEQYF. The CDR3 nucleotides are TGTGCCAGCAGTTCATTTGGGACAGGGGGTGGCTACGAGCAGTACTTC.